The 13 T cell receptor beta chains below come from one sample, sequenced in a study of blood T cell repertoires in COVID-19 (dated by TCRdb to the early 2020s). Preparation of the library involved the immunoSEQ multiplex PCR assay. TCRdb limited this immuneACCESS table to in-frame rearrangements with V and J called. A share of clones is missing; checked studies link under half to unresolved V genes, and the rest is unexplained. Present in this sample are 200,000 to 250,000 clones, roughly 90% of which were seen just once. Jointly, the top ten make up 2.7% of the sample. The sequenced sample consisted of peripheral blood. These receptors were taken from a woman aged 60-70 years with acute or convalescent COVID-19.

This clone showed up just once. The gene calls are TRBV7-9 and TRBJ2-1, with TRBD1 identical over 11 bases. The CDR3 length is 16 residues. Germline-derived CDR1 and CDR2 are SEHNR and FQNEAQ (reference sequence). The trim removed 3 bases at V and 3 bases at J, leaving 4 bases unmatched. This chain's CDR3 is CASSFLDRGLYNEQFF. The CDR3 region has the DNA TGTGCCAGCAGCTTCCTGGACAGGGGGCTCTACAATGAGCAGTTCTTC.

The chain employs TRBV2 and TRBJ1-5, with 9 positions matching TRBD1. CDR3 size: 15 residues. After removal of 7 bases from V and 3 bases from J, the junction contained 7 bases not matched to a gene. The germline CDR1 and CDR2 sequences are SNHLY and FYNNEI. In DNA, the CDR3 is TGTGCCAGCAAGCTTGACAGGGGGAACAATCAGCCCCAGCATTTT. Amino acid sequence: CASKLDRGNNQPQHF. Looking up the rest from reference TRBV2 and TRBJ1-5 gives the full variable domain: EPEVTQTPSHQVTQMGQEVILRCVPISNHLYFYWYRQILGQKVEFLVSFYNNEISEKSEIFDDQFSVERPDGSNFTLKIRSTKLEDSAMYFCASKLDRGNNQPQHFGDGTRLSIL.

The chain links TRBV4-3 to TRBJ2-1, with 15 bases lining up with TRBD2. This CDR3 region has 18 residues. V lost 4 bases to trimming and J lost 4 bases; unmatched junction nucleotides: 8. Germline values: CDR1 LGHNA, CDR2 YSLEER. CDR3 protein: CASSPGTSGRHPYNEQFF. In nucleotides, the CDR3 is TGCGCCAGCAGCCCCGGGACTAGCGGGAGGCATCCTTACAATGAGCAGTTCTTC.

The sample holds one count of this clone. Other DNA sequences in the sample encode the same CDR3. The CDR3 here is CASSLGTGNEKLFF. CDR3 in DNA: TGCGCCAGCAGCTTGGGGACAGGGAATGAAAAACTGTTTTTT. This rearrangement joins TRBV5-1 to TRBJ1-4; 8 bases are shared with TRBD1. V shed 0 bases, J shed 5 bases, and the junction held 0 bases outside the gene matches. Germline-derived CDR1 and CDR2 are SGHRS and YFSETQ. The CDR3 spans 14 residues.

V and J are TRBV9 and TRBJ1-6; 7 nucleotides line up with TRBD1. The CDR3 covers 15 residues. The junction had 7 bases not matched to a gene; V was cut back by 3 bases and J by 7 bases. Germline V gives CDR1 SGDLS, CDR2 YYNGEE. CDR3 in amino acids: CASSALGTANSPLHF. The CDR3 DNA sequence: TGTGCCAGCAGCGCACTCGGGACAGCAAATTCACCCCTCCACTTT.

The V and J genes are TRBV6-5 and TRBJ1-4; D is unresolved. Germline V gives CDR1 MNHEY, CDR2 SVGAGI. The CDR3 length is 14 residues. V lost 6 bases and J 7 bases, leaving 15 bases between the germline ends. CDR3 sequence: CASSKREEGEKLFF. As DNA, the CDR3 is TGTGCCAGCAGCAAACGGGAAGAGGGTGAAAAACTGTTTTTT.

CDR3 sequence (DNA): TGCGCCAGCAGCTTGGACCCAGGAAGCTCCTACAATGAGCAGTTCTTC. It is translated as CASSLDPGSSYNEQFF. This sequence joins TRBV5-1 and TRBJ2-1; D unclear. V was pared by 0 bases and J by 0 bases, with 10 bases between. Germline CDR1 SGHRS, CDR2 YFSETQ. CDR3 length equals 16 residues.

J is TRBJ1-5 and V is TRBV5-1, with 10 bases aligning to TRBD1. The CDR3 runs 20 residues. Unmatched junction bases numbered 17, after V lost 3 bases and J lost 2 bases. The germline V gene has CDR1 SGHRS and CDR2 YFSETQ. The CDR3 region has the DNA TGCGCCAGCAGCTGCCAACCGGGACAGGGGACATGGGGAGGCAATCAGCCCCAGCATTTT. Translation gives CASSCQPGQGTWGGNQPQHF.

CDR3 loop: CAWSVGYMGGTGSTDTQYF. For the CDR3, the DNA is TGTGCCTGGAGTGTCGGCTATATGGGTGGGACAGGGAGTACAGATACGCAGTATTTT. This chain connects TRBV30 to TRBJ2-3, with 9 nucleotides matching TRBD1. The CDR3 spans 19 residues. The germline CDR1 and CDR2 sequences are GTSNPN and SVGIG (reference sequence). V gave up 0 bases and J gave up 3 bases; unmatched junction bases: 16. Complete variable domain (other parts from reference TRBV30 and TRBJ2-3): SQTIHQWPATLVQPVGSPLSLECTVEGTSNPNLYWYRQAAGRGLQLLFYSVGIGQISSEVPQNLSASRPQDRQFILSSKKLLLSDSGFYLCAWSVGYMGGTGSTDTQYFGPGTRLTVL.

V usage is TRBV28 and J usage is TRBJ2-7; D is possibly TRBD1 (5 bases). The CDR3 spans 16 residues. V gave up 5 bases and J gave up 6 bases, with 23 bases separating them. CDR1 and CDR2 (germline): MDHEN, SYDVKM. This CDR3 is CASSNNRWGAQGEQYF. The CDR3 nucleotides are TGTGCCAGCAGTAACAATCGATGGGGCGCACAAGGCGAGCAGTACTTC.

CDR3 amino acids: CASSQDVGVGNTIYF. CDR3 nucleotide sequence: TGTGCCAGCAGCCAAGATGTAGGGGTGGGAAACACCATATATTTT. The V call is TRBV3-1 (or the pseudogene TRBV3-2), the J call TRBJ1-3; D may be TRBD1 (5 bases). Trimming stripped 0 bases from V and 4 bases from J, with 10 bases between. Germline CDR1 reads LGHDT; CDR2 reads YNNKEL (reference sequence). The CDR3 loop spans 15 amino acids.

V is TRBV18 and J is TRBJ1-2; no clear D. This CDR3 has 14 amino acids. Trimming took 0 bases from V and 6 from J, leaving 11 bases between them. Germline loops: CDR1 KGHSH, CDR2 LQKENI. CDR3 in amino acids: CASSPPMEVNGYTF. The CDR3 DNA reads as TGTGCCAGCTCACCACCGATGGAGGTAAATGGCTACACCTTC.

The chain links TRBV10-2 to TRBJ1-2; D is unclear. The germline V and J ends were trimmed by 3 bases and 4 bases, with 9 bases remaining between them. This CDR3 spans 13 amino acids. In germline, CDR1 is WSHSY, CDR2 SAAADI. This CDR3 is CASSDPPLYGYTF. DNA for the CDR3: TGCGCCAGCAGTGATCCCCCCCTCTATGGCTACACCTTC.